What follows are 15 T cell receptor beta chains derived from one specimen sequenced in a study of blood T cell repertoires in COVID-19. Produced via immunoSEQ multiplex PCR; TCRdb's table is partial and in-frame only. Of 75,000 or so clones listed, roughly 80% are singletons. The specimen sequenced was peripheral blood. Source of these receptors: a woman between 65 and 79 years old with acute or convalescent COVID-19.

This sequence joins TRBV9 and TRBJ1-3, with 7 bases fitting TRBD1. The CDR3 covers 15 residues. The J segment lost 2 bases and the V segment lost 3 bases, leaving 5 bases of the junction unmatched. Per germline, CDR1 SGDLS and CDR2 YYNGEE. The DNA for the CDR3 is TGTGCCAGCAGCGAAGGGGGCCCGCCTGGAAACACCATATATTTT. It codes for CASSEGGPPGNTIYF.

The chain couples TRBV19 to TRBJ2-1, with 10 bases fitting TRBD1. This CDR3 spans 15 amino acids. V lost 6 bases, J lost 7 bases, and 9 bases stayed unmatched. The V gene's germline CDR1 is LNHDA and CDR2 SQIVND (reference sequence). The CDR3 region is CASSIGQGEGNEQFF. The CDR3 DNA reads as TGTGCCAGTAGCATTGGACAGGGGGAGGGGAATGAGCAGTTCTTC.

V is TRBV7-7 and J is TRBJ2-1; weak D call: TRBD2 (6 bases). The V end was cut by 4 bases, the J end by 10 bases, with 14 bases between. This CDR3 contains 13 residues. Germline assignment: CDR1 SSHAT and CDR2 FNYEAQ (reference sequence). The CDR3 DNA follows: TGTGCCAGCAGCTATAGGAGGGGCATGGAGCAGTTCTTC. Amino acids: CASSYRRGMEQFF.

The rearrangement links TRBV29-1 to TRBJ1-2; possibly TRBD1 for D (5 bases). CDR3 length: 12 residues. Germline values: CDR1 SQVTM, CDR2 ANQGSEA. Between the trimmed V and J ends, which lost 7 bases and 6 bases, there was a span of 15 bases. CDR3 coding DNA: TGCAGCGGGTCAGGGTGGCAAGATGGCTACACCTTC. Protein: CSGSGWQDGYTF.

CDR3 loop: CASSGRQGGLNEQFF. CDR3 in DNA: TGTGCCAGCAGTGGCCGGCAGGGAGGCTTGAATGAGCAGTTCTTC. The rearrangement joins TRBV2 to TRBJ2-1; TRBD2 might be the D (6 bases). CDR1 and CDR2 from the germline V gene are SNHLY and FYNNEI. The CDR3 extends over 15 amino acids. Trimming pared 4 bases from V and 7 bases from J, leaving 17 bases between. Based on the CDR3 plus reference TRBV2 and TRBJ2-1, the full variable domain is EPEVTQTPSHQVTQMGQEVILRCVPISNHLYFYWYRQILGQKVEFLVSFYNNEISEKSEIFDDQFSVERPDGSNFTLKIRSTKLEDSAMYFCASSGRQGGLNEQFFGPGTRLTVL.

This chain joins TRBV6-1 and TRBJ2-2; 9 bases match TRBD2. This CDR3 is 16 amino acids long. Per germline, CDR1 MNHNS and CDR2 SASEGT. J was trimmed by 5 bases and V by 4 bases; bases with no gene match: 8. The CDR3 reads CASSGFLAGVTGELFF. The CDR3 coding sequence is TGTGCCAGCAGTGGCTTTTTAGCGGGAGTTACCGGGGAGCTGTTTTTT.

This rearrangement joins TRBV24-1 to TRBJ2-7, with TRBD2 as a possible D gene (5 bases). CDR3 length: 13 residues. Germline CDR1 KGHDR, CDR2 SFDVKD. V dropped 2 bases and J dropped 2 bases, with 6 bases sitting between them. The CDR3 sequence is CATSDSGTYEQYF. DNA of the CDR3: TGTGCCACCAGTGATTCCGGGACCTACGAGCAGTACTTC.

The genes are TRBV29-1 and TRBJ2-1; 9 nucleotides match TRBD1. J lost 6 bases, V lost 2 bases, and 8 bases had no gene match. CDR3 size: 15 residues. Germline values: CDR1 SQVTM, CDR2 ANQGSEA. The CDR3 sequence is CSVELGQGNLNEQFF. The CDR3 DNA reads TGCAGCGTTGAACTGGGACAGGGTAACCTCAATGAGCAGTTCTTC.

The V gene is TRBV14, the J gene TRBJ2-1, with 8 bases lining up with TRBD1. Germline V gene lookup returns CDR1 SGHDN and CDR2 FVKESK. The CDR3 is 16 residues long. V lost 4 bases, J lost 3 bases, and 8 bases stayed unmatched. In DNA, the CDR3 is TGTGCCAGCAGCCCCTTCCAGGGGGCCCGCTACAATGAGCAGTTCTTC. This sequence encodes CASSPFQGARYNEQFF.

This clone was observed once. The CDR3, as DNA: TGTGCCAGTACCCGTGGAAGGACTAGCGGGAGGGCCGGTGAGCAGTTCTTC. Protein product: CASTRGRTSGRAGEQFF. The rearrangement links TRBV19 to TRBJ2-1; 15 bases are shared with TRBD2. V was clipped by 7 bases and J by 9 bases; unmatched bases: 13. The CDR3 runs to 17 residues. Looked up from germline, CDR1 is LNHDA and CDR2 is SQIVND (reference sequence).

V gene TRBV5-1 combines with J gene TRBJ1-2; no firm D call. The V end was cut by 0 bases, the J end by 7 bases, with 10 bases between. This CDR3 has 13 residues. Per the germline V gene, CDR1 is SGHRS and CDR2 is YFSETQ. As DNA, the CDR3 is TGCGCCAGCAGCTTGGATACGGGTACTGGCTACACCTTC. This gives the protein CASSLDTGTGYTF.

Concerning this clone: An end of the junction does not agree with germline; a read error may underlie this. This chain connects TRBV5-1 to TRBJ1-1, with D perhaps matching TRBD1 (5 bases). This CDR3 region has 17 residues. Germline lookup yields CDR1 SGHRS and CDR2 YFSETQ. This chain's CDR3 is CASSLVTGMGSNTEAFF. The CDR3 DNA sequence: TGCGCCAGCAGTTTGGTCACAGGCATGGGATCGAACACTGAAGCTTTCTTT. Looking up the rest from reference TRBV5-1 and TRBJ1-1 gives the full variable domain: KAGVTQTPRYLIKTRGQQVTLSCSPISGHRSVSWYQQTPGQGLQFLFEYFSETQRNKGNFPGRFSGRQFSNSRSEMNVSTLELGDSALYLCASSLVTGMGSNTEAFFGQGTRLTVV.

This chain joins TRBV5-6 and TRBJ2-3; a weak D match, TRBD2 (5 bases). The CDR3 length is 15 residues. Deletions cut 0 bases from V and 3 bases from J, with 11 bases between. CDR1 and CDR2 (germline): SGHDT, YYEEEE. CDR3 residues: CASSLGERSTDTQYF. The CDR3 region has the DNA TGTGCCAGCAGCTTGGGGGAGAGGAGTACAGATACGCAGTATTTT. The full variable domain, its missing parts supplied by reference TRBV5-6 and TRBJ2-3, is DAGVTQSPTHLIKTRGQQVTLRCSPKSGHDTVSWYQQALGQGPQFIFQYYEEEERQRGNFPDRFSGHQFPNYSSELNVNALLLGDSALYLCASSLGERSTDTQYFGPGTRLTVL.

The chain has TRBV10-3 and TRBJ2-1, with TRBD2 matching over 8 bases. V lost 10 bases to trimming and J lost 4 bases; unmatched junction nucleotides: 18. Germline CDR1 ENHRY, CDR2 SYGVKD. The CDR3 consists of 17 residues. The CDR3 bases are TGTGCCACAACTGTCGCGGGAGGATTAATGGGGTACAATGAGCAGTTCTTC. Protein: CATTVAGGLMGYNEQFF.

This chain connects TRBV18 to TRBJ2-1, with 7 bases matching TRBD1. The V gene's germline CDR1 is KGHSH and CDR2 LQKENI. Losses at the gene ends were 3 bases for V and 4 bases for J; bases not matched to a gene: 12. This CDR3 region has 17 residues. In DNA form, the CDR3 reads TGTGCCAGCTCACCCCCCGGAACCGGGACAGCATACAATGAGCAGTTCTTC. This translates into CASSPPGTGTAYNEQFF. Full variable domain (rest looked up from reference TRBV18 and TRBJ2-1): NAGVMQNPRHLVRRRGQEARLRCSPMKGHSHVYWYRQLPEEGLKFMVYLQKENIIDESGMPKERFSAEFPKEGPSILRIQQVVRGDSAAYFCASSPPGTGTAYNEQFFGPGTRLTVL.